This T cell receptor (beta chain) was captured in a study of beta chain features in type 1 diabetes. The whole isolated RNA underwent reverse transcription, so sequencing captured expressed TCRB transcripts. Clones were read by immunoSEQ multiplex PCR, and TCRdb kept only the in-frame ones, dropping some. The sample lists over 500,000 clones; 15% to 18% were seen once. This CDR3 is 14 amino acids long. CDR1 and CDR2 (germline): MDHEN, SYDVKM. V lost 1 base and J lost 2, with 8 bases in between. Study findings and constraints: Any HLA-type effect on TCRB rearrangement remained unresolved here.

One heparinised blood draw averaging around 120 mL was given by each donor. Isolation of CD4+ naive, central memory, regulatory and stem cell-like memory cells was achieved by sorting via CD45RO/CCR7/CD25/CD127/CD95/CD27. Purity above 98% was achieved in all sorted populations. Worth noting for this clone: Its antigen is currently unknown.

The TCR was taken from a man between 18 and 35 years old in good health. V gene TRBV28 combines with J gene TRBJ1-2, with D perhaps TRBD1 (6 bases). Sequencing used naive CD4+ T cells from blood. This chain's CDR3 is CASSLSRGNYGYTF. CDR3 nucleotide sequence: TGTGCCAGCAGTTTATCGAGGGGGAACTATGGCTACACCTTC.